This T cell receptor (beta chain) was identified during a study of blood T cell repertoires in COVID-19. Across the whole study: PBMCs, B-cell-depleted T cells, or T cells provided the cDNA or gDNA that made up the material.

Researchers sorted participants into cohorts using their self-reported clinical history. Two negative PCRs, clearance, or symptom resolution had been documented for recovered Cohort 3 donors. Libraries were prepared by immunoSEQ multiplex PCR; TCRdb keeps only in-frame clonotypes and omits some of them. The repertoire consists of about 370,000 clones, with roughly nine tenths occurring once and the leading ten covering about 1.8%. The CDR3 loop spans 12 amino acids. Germline lookup yields CDR1 SGDLS and CDR2 YYNGEE. A note on this clone: The junction differs from germline at one of its ends, possibly a read error.

The chain employs TRBV9 and TRBJ1-1; 9 bases match TRBD1. The clonotype comes from a woman aged 25 to 45 who had recovered from COVID-19. Input material: PBMCs or T cells enriched from blood (not recorded which). As DNA, the CDR3 is TGTGCCAGCAGCGTGGGACAGGGATTTCCGGTCTTT. Translating it yields CASSVGQGFPVF.